This T cell receptor beta chain was documented in a study of response to subunit inactivated influenza vaccine. The study, taken as a whole, reports: Few new T cells, the authors suggested, are recruited by each seasonal influenza vaccination.

This CDR3 is 15 amino acids long. Germline values: CDR1 LNHNV, CDR2 YYDKDF (reference sequence). Deletions cut 1 base from V and 7 bases from J, with 11 bases between. TCRdb reanalysed the RT-PCR reads using MiXCR and keeps one entry per CDR3 protein. The top ten clones hold 10% of a sample with 550,000 to 650,000 distinct CDR3 sequences, about 12% of them seen once. As regards this clonotype: The antigen is undetermined.

The rearrangement links TRBV15 to TRBJ1-6; no reliable D call. Specimen: PBMCs from blood, collected on the day of vaccination. The receptor comes from a man aged 50 or older who received an inactivated influenza vaccine. CDR3 amino acids: CATSRVTAVNSPLHF. The CDR3 region has the DNA TGTGCCACCAGCAGAGTAACAGCAGTAAATTCACCCCTCCACTTT. The full variable domain, rest sourced from reference TRBV15 and TRBJ1-6, is DAMVIQNPRYQVTQFGKPVTLSCSQTLNHNVMYWYQQKSSQAPKLLFHYYDKDFNNEADTPDNFQSRRPNTSFCFLDIRSPGLGDTAMYLCATSRVTAVNSPLHFGNGTRLTVT.